This T cell receptor (beta chain) was profiled in a study of cytomegalovirus exposure and HLA in healthy donors. The PCR contained 60 Vbeta and 13 Jbeta primers. Profiled with immunoSEQ multiplex PCR; TCRdb holds only in-frame clones, not every one. The data contain 150,000 to 200,000 clones, around 78% of them singletons. Study-level findings and limits: One variant, a missense change in DCLRE1C, was linked in a later analysis to TCR beta V- and J-gene trimming.

About this clone itself: The antigen remains undetermined.

Sequencing input: PBMCs. This clonotype originated in a man aged 25 to 40 in good health and CMV-seronegative.

In nucleotides, the CDR3 is TGTGCCAGCAGGAGACTAGCGGAAACAGATACGCAGTATTTT. This sequence encodes CASRRLAETDTQYF. The chain links TRBV6-1 to TRBJ2-3; TRBD2 aligns across 9 bases. CDR1 is MNHNS, CDR2 SASEGT, per germline. V shed 6 bases, J shed 3 bases, and the junction held 4 bases outside the gene matches. This CDR3 has 14 amino acids.